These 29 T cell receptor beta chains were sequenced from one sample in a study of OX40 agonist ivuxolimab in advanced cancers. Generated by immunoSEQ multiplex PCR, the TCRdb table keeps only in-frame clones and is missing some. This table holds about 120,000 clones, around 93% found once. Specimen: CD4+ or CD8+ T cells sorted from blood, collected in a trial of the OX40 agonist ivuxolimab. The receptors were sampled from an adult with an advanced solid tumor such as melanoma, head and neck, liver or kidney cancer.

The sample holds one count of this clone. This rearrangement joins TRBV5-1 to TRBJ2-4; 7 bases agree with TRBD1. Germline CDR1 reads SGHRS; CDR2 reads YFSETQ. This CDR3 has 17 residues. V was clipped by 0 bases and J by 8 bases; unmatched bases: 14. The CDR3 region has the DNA TGCGCCAGCAGCTTGGCGACAGGGCATCCCTCAGGGGACATTCAGTACTTC. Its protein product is CASSLATGHPSGDIQYF.

CDR3 coding DNA: TGCGCCAGCAGCCCCCTGCCCCCTTCCTACGAGCAGTACTTC. Protein: CASSPLPPSYEQYF. The gene calls are TRBV5-1 and TRBJ2-7; no firm D call. Germline assignment: CDR1 SGHRS and CDR2 YFSETQ. The length of the CDR3 is 14 residues. The V end was cut by 4 bases, the J end by 1 base, with 12 bases between.

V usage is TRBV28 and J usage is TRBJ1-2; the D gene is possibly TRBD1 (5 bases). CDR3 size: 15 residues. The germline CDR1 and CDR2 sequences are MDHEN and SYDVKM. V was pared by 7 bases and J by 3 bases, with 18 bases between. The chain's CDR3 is CASTQATGAHYGYTF. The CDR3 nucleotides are TGTGCCAGCACCCAGGCCACAGGTGCCCACTATGGCTACACCTTC.

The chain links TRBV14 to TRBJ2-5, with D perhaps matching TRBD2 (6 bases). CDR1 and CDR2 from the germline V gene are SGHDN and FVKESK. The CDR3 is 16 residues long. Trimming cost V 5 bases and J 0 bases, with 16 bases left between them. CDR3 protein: CASSKGAGWNQETQYF. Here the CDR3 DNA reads TGTGCCAGCAGCAAGGGAGCGGGCTGGAACCAAGAGACCCAGTACTTC.

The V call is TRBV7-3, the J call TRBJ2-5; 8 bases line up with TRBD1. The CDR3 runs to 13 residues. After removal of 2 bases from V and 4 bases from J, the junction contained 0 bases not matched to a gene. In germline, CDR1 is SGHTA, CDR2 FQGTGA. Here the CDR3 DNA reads TGTGCCAGCAGCTTAGACAGGGGAGAGACCCAGTACTTC. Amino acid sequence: CASSLDRGETQYF.

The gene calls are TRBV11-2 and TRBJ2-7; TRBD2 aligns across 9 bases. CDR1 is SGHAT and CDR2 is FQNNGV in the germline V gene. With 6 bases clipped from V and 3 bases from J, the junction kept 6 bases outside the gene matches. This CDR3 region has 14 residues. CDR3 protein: CASRRGGADYEQYF. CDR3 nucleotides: TGTGCCAGCAGGCGGGGGGGGGCCGACTACGAGCAGTACTTC.

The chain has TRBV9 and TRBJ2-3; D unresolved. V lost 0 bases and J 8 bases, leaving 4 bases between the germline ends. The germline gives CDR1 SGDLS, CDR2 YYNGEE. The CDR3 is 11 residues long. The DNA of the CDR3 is TGTGCCAGCAGCGTAGAGGGTACGCAGTATTTT. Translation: CASSVEGTQYF.

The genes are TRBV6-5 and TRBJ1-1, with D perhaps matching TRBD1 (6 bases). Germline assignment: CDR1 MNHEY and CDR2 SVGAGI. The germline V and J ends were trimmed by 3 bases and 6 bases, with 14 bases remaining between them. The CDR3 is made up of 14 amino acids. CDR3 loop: CASSYIYRAAEAFF. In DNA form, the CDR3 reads TGTGCCAGCAGTTATATCTACAGGGCCGCTGAAGCTTTCTTT.

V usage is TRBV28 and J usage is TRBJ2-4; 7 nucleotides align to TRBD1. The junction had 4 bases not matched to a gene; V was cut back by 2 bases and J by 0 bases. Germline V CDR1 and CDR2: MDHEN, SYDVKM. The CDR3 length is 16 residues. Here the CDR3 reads CASSLRWTGAKNIQYF. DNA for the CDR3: TGTGCCAGCAGTTTAAGGTGGACAGGAGCCAAAAACATTCAGTACTTC.

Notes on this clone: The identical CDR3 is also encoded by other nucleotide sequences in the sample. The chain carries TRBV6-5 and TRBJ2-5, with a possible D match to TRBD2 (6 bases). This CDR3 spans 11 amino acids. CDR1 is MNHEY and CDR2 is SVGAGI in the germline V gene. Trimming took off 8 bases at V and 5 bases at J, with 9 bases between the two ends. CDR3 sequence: CASSRGETQYF. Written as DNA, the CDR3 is TGTGCCAGCTCCCGGGGGGAGACCCAGTACTTC.

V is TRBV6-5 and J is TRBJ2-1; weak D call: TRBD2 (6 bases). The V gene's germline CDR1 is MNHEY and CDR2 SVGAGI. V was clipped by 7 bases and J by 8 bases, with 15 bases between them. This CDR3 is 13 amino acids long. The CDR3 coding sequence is TGTGCCAGCAAGTACGGGAGTGGCGATGAGCAGTTCTTC. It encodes CASKYGSGDEQFF.

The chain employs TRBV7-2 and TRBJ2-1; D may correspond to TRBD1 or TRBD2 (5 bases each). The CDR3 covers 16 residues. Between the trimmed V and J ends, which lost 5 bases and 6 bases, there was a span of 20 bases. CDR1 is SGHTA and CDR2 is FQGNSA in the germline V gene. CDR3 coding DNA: TGTGCCAGCAGCCCAGGGACCCTCCTCCGTTTCAATGAGCAGTTCTTC. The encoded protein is CASSPGTLLRFNEQFF.

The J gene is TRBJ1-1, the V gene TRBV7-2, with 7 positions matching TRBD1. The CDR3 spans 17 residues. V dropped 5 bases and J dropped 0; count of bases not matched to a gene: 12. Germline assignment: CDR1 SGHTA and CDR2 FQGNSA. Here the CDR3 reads CASSQGTAGLMNTEAFF. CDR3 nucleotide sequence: TGTGCCAGCAGCCAGGGGACAGCCGGGCTCATGAACACTGAAGCTTTCTTT.

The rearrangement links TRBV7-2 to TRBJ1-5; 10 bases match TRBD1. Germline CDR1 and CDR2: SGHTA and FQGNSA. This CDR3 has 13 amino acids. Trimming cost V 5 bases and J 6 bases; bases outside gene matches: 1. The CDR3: CASSGTGVQPQHF. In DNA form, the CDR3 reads TGTGCCAGCAGCGGGACAGGGGTTCAGCCCCAGCATTTT.

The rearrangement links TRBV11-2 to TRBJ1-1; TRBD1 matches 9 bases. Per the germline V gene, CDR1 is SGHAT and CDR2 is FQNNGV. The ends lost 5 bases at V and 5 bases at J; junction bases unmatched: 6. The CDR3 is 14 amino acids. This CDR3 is CASSGHRGRTEAFF. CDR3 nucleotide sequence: TGTGCCAGCAGCGGTCACAGGGGGCGAACTGAAGCTTTCTTT. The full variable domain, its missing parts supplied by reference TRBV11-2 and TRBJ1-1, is EAGVAQSPRYKIIEKRQSVAFWCNPISGHATLYWYQQILGQGPKLLIQFQNNGVVDDSQLPKDRFSAERLKGVDSTLKIQPAKLEDSAVYLCASSGHRGRTEAFFGQGTRLTVV.

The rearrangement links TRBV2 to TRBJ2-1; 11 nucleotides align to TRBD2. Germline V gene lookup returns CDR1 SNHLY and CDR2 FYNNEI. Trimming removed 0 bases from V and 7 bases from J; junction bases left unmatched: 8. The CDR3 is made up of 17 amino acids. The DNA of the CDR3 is TGTGCCAGCAGTGAAGCTTGGGTAGCGGGGGGGAAGAATGAGCAGTTCTTC. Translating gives CASSEAWVAGGKNEQFF.

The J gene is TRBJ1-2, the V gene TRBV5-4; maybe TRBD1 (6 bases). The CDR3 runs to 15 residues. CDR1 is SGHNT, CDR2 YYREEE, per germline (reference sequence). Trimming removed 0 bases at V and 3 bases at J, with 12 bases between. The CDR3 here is CASSLAGDTYYGYTF. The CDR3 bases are TGTGCCAGCAGCTTGGCCGGGGACACGTACTATGGCTACACCTTC.

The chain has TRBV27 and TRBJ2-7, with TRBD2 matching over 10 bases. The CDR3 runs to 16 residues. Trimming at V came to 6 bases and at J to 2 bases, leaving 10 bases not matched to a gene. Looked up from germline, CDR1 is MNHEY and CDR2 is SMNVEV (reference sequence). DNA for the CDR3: TGTGCCAGCAGAGGGACTAGCGTAATATCGGCCTACGAGCAGTACTTC. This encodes CASRGTSVISAYEQYF.

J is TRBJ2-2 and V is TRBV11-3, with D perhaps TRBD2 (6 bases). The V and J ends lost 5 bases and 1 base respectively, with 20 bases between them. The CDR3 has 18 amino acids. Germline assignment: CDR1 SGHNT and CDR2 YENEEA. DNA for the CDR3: TGTGCCAGCAGCCACGGGACTGCCCAGGTTGAGAACACCGGGGAGCTGTTTTTT. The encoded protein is CASSHGTAQVENTGELFF.

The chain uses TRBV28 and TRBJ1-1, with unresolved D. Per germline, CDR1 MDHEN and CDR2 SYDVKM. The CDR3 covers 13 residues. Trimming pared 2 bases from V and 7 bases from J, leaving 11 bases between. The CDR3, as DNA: TGTGCCAGCAGTTTAAAAGCCCCGGGTGAAGCTTTCTTT. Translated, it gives CASSLKAPGEAFF.

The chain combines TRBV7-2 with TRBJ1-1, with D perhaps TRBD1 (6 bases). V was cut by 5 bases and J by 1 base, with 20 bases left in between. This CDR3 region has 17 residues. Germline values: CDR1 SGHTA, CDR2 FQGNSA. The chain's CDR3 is CASSPSGTRNRNTEAFF. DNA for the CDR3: TGTGCCAGCAGCCCCTCCGGGACACGGAACAGGAACACTGAAGCTTTCTTT.

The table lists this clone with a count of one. CDR3 loop: CASSQDRTAGPGEQYF. The DNA of the CDR3 is TGCGCCAGCAGCCAAGATAGAACAGCGGGACCCGGCGAGCAGTACTTC. The genes are TRBV4-3 and TRBJ2-7; 7 nucleotides line up with TRBD2. Germline trimming cut 0 bases from V and 6 bases from J; bases unmatched to any gene: 11. CDR1 LGHNA and CDR2 YSLEER come from the germline V gene. CDR3 length equals 16 residues.

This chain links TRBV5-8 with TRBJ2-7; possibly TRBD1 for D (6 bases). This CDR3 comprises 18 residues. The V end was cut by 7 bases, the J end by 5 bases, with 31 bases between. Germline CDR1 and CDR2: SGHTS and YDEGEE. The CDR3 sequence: CASPRTIHRDNRRNEQYF. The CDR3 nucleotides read TGTGCCAGCCCACGCACGATTCACCGGGACAATCGGCGAAACGAGCAGTACTTC. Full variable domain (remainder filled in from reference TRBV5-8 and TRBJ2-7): EAGVTQSPTHLIKTRGQQATLRCSPISGHTSVYWYQQALGLGLQFLLWYDEGEERNRGNFPPRFSGRQFPNYSSELNVNALELEDSALYLCASPRTIHRDNRRNEQYFGPGTRLTVT.

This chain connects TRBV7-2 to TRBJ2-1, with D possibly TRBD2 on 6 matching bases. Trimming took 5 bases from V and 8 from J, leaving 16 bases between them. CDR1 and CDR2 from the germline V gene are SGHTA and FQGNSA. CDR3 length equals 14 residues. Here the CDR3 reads CASSANPGRYEQFF. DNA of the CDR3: TGTGCCAGCAGCGCGAATCCGGGGAGGTATGAGCAGTTCTTC.

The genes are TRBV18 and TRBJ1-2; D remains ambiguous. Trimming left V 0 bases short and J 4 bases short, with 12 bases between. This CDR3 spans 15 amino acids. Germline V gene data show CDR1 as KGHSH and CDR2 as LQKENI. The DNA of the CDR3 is TGTGCCAGCTCACCACCTTCCGGAACCCCCTATGGCTACACCTTC. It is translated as CASSPPSGTPYGYTF.

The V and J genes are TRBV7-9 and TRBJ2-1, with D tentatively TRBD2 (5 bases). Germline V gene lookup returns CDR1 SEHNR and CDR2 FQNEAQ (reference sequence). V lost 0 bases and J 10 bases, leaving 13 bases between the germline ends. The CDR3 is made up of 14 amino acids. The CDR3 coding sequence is TGTGCCAGCAGCTTAGCGGGAGAGGCAGCGGAGCAGTTCTTC. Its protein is CASSLAGEAAEQFF.

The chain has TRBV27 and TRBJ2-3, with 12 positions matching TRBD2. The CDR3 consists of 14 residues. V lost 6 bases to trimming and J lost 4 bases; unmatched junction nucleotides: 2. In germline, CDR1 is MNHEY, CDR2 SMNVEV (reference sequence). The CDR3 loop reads CASRLAGGADTQYF. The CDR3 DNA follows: TGTGCCAGCAGACTAGCGGGGGGAGCAGATACGCAGTATTTT.

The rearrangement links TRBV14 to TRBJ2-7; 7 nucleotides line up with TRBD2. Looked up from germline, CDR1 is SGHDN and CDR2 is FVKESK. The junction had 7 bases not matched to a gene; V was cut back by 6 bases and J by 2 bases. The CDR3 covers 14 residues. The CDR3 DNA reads TGTGCCAGCAGTCGCACGGCGGGGGCCTACGAGCAGTACTTC. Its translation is CASSRTAGAYEQYF. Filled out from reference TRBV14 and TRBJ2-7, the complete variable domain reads EAGVTQFPSHSVIEKGQTVTLRCDPISGHDNLYWYRRVMGKEIKFLLHFVKESKQDESGMPNNRFLAERTGGTYSTLKVQPAELEDSGVYFCASSRTAGAYEQYFGPGTRLTVT.

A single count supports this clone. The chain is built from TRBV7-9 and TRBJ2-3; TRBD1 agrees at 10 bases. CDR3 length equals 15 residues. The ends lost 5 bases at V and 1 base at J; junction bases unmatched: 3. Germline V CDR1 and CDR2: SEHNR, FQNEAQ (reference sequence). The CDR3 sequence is CASSRDRGRTDTQYF. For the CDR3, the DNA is TGTGCCAGCAGCCGGGACAGGGGACGCACAGATACGCAGTATTTT.